This record looks at one T cell receptor (beta chain) sequence and its context. Its antigen is still unknown. These data belong to a study of post-analysis software for immune sequencing data. Study summary: As for disease course, relapsing-remitting, secondary progressive and progressive-relapsing multiple sclerosis were all included.

Unique molecular identifiers were built into the TCR beta cDNA libraries. Roughly 450,000 cDNA molecules came from around 1 to 10 million T cells. From the PCR reads, TCRdb called clonotypes with MiXCR, one entry per CDR3 protein. The profile covers about 560,000 distinct CDR3 sequences, with 44% appearing a single time and more than 1.5% taken by the ten largest. The CDR3 is 16 amino acids. The V gene lost 0 bases and the J gene lost 6 bases, with 17 bases spanning the gap. Germline V gene sequence: CDR1 LGHNA, CDR2 YNFKEQ. General observations from the study: Strong co-clustering by F measure was seen for same-batch samples. A handful of TRBV segments were significantly more frequent in patients than in controls. TRBV5-6, TRBV5-1 and TRBV20-1 were among these segments. The study found significantly lower normalized Chao1 diversity in multiple sclerosis patients than in controls.

The V and J genes are TRBV4-2 and TRBJ2-5; TRBD1 or TRBD2 may be the D gene (7 bases each). This receptor was obtained from a girl aged 10 to 17 with multiple sclerosis. The specimen was blood. The CDR3 nucleotides are TGTGCCAGCAGCCAAGATCAGGGGGGGGCCGTAAAGACCCAGTACTTC. It is translated as CASSQDQGGAVKTQYF.